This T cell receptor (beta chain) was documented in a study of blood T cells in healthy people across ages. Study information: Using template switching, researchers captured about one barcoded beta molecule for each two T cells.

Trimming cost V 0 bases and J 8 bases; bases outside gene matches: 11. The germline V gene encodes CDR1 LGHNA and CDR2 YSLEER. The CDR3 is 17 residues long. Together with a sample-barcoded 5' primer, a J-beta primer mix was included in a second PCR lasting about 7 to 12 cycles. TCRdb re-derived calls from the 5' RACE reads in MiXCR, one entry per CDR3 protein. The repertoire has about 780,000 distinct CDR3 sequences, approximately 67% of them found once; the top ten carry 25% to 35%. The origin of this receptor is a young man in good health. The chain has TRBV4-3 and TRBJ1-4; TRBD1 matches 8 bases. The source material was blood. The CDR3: CASSQDRWTGTGEKLFF. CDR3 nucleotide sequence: TGCGCCAGCAGCCAAGACCGGTGGACAGGGACGGGGGAAAAACTGTTTTTT.